This TCR beta chain emerged from a study of identical twins. cDNA carried unique molecular identifiers, and a universal primer site was added by template switching. One entry per CDR3 protein, called by TCRdb with MiXCR from the 5' RACE reads. The sample has some 210,000 distinct CDR3 sequences; less than 20% are singletons. This clonotype came up a few times. In addition, the sample was reused for a study of T cells expressing NK-cell markers. That report adds: Seropositivity for HCMV was found in seven of the eight sequenced donors, with one seronegative. Dominant NKG2C+ clonotype frequencies of about 1.0-8% of CD8+ T cells were measured in over 5 donors. These same clonotypes (in several donors) also led the CD3+CD56-NKG2C+ fraction.

Sequencing input: CD8+ T cells sorted from blood. The sequence derives from a young woman in good health.

The CDR3 nucleotides read TGTGCCAGCAGCTTAGCGGAGAATGCCGAGCAGTACTTC. Protein: CASSLAENAEQYF. The V call is TRBV7-9, the J call TRBJ2-7; no clear D. Per the germline V gene, CDR1 is SEHNR and CDR2 is FQNEAQ (reference sequence). V was shortened by 0 bases and J by 6 bases, with 9 bases between the two germline ends. The CDR3 loop spans 13 amino acids.